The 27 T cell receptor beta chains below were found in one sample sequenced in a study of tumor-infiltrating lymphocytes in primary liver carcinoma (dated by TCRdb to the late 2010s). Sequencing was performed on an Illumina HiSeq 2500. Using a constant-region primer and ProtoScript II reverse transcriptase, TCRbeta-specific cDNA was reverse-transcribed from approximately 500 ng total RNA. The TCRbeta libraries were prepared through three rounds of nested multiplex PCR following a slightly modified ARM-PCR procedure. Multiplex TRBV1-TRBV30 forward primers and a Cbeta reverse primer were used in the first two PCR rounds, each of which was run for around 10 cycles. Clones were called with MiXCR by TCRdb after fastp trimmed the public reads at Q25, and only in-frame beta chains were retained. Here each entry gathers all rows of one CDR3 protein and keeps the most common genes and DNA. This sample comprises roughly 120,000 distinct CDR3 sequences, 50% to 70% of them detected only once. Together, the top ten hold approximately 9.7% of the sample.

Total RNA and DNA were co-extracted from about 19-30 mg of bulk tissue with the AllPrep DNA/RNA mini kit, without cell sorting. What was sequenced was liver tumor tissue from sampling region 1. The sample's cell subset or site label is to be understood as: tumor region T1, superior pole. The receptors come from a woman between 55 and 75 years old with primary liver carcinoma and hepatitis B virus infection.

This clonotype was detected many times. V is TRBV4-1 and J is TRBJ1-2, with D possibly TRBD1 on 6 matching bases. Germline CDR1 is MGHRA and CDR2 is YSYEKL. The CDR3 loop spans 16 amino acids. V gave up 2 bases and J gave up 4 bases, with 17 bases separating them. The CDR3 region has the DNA TGCGCCAGCAGCCAACACGGTGCGGGGGGCAGCTATGGCTACACCTTC. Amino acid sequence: CASSQHGAGGSYGYTF.

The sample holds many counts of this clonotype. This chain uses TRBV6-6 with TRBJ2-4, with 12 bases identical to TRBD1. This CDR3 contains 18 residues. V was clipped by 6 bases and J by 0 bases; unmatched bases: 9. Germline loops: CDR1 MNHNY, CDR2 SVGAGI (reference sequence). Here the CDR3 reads CASSKGTGGYLAKNIQYF. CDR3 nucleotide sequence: TGTGCCAGCAGCAAAGGGACAGGGGGCTACCTAGCCAAAAACATTCAGTACTTC.

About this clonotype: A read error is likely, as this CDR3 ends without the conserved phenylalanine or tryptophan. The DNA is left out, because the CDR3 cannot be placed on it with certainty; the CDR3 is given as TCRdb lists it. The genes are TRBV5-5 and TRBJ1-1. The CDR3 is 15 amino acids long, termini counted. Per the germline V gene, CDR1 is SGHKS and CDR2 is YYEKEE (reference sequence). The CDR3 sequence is CASRREDYTNTESFY.

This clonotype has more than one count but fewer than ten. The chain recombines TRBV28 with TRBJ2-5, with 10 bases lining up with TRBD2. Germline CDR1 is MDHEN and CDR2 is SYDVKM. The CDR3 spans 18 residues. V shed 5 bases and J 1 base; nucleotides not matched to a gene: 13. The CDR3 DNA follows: TGTGCCAGCAGTCCCGCCCGAGGTAGCGGGAGGACCCAAGAGACCCAGTACTTC. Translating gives CASSPARGSGRTQETQYF.

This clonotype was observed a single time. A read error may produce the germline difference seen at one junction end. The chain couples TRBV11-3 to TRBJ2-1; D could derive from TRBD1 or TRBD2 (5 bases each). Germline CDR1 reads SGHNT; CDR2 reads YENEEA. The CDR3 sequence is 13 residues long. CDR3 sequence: CASSLGDGNEQFF. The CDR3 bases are TGTGCCAGTAGCTTAGGGGACGGCAATGAGCAGTTCTTC.

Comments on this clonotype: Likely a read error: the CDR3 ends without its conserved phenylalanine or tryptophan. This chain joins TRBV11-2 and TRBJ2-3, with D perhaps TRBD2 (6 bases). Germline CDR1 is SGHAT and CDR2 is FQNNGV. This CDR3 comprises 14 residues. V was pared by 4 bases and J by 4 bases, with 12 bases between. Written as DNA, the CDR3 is TGTGCCAGCAGCTGGAGGGTCCAGGCAGATACGCAGTATTCT. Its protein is CASSWRVQADTQYS.

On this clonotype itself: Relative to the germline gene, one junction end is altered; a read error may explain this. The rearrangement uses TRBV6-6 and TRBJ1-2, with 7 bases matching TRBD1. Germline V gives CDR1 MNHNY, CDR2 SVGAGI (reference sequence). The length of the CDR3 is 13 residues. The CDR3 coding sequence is TGTGCCGGCAGTTATCAGGGGGAGTATGGCTACACCTTC. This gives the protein CAGSYQGEYGYTF.

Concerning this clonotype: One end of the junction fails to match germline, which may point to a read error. The CDR3 protein is CDSSLRGLTYTSDTQYF. The CDR3 DNA reads as TGTGACAGCAGCTTAAGGGGACTAACGTACACGTCGGATACGCAGTATTTT. The chain recombines TRBV11-2 with TRBJ2-3, with 7 bases that match TRBD2. Germline V lookup: CDR1 SGHAT, CDR2 FQNNGV. The CDR3 has 17 amino acids.

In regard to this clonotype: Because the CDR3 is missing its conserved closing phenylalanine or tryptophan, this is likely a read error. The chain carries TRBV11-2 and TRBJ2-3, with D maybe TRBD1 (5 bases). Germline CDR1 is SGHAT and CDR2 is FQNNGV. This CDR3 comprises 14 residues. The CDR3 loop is CANSSDISTDTQYL. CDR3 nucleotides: TGTGCCAACAGCTCGGACATCAGCACAGATACGCAGTATTTG.

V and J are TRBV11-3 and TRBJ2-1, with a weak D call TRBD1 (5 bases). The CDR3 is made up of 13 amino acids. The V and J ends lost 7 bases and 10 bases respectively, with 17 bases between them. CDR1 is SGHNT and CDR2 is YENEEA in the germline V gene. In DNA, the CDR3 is TGTGCCAGCAACTCCTTACAGGTAGGAGAGCAGTTCTTC. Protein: CASNSLQVGEQFF.

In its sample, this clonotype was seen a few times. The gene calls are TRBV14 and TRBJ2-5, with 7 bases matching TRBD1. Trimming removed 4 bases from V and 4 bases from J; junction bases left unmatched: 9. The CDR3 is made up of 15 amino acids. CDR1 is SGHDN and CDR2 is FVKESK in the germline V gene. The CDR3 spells CASSLLTGRGETQYF. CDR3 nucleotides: TGTGCCAGCAGCCTCTTGACAGGGAGAGGAGAGACCCAGTACTTC.

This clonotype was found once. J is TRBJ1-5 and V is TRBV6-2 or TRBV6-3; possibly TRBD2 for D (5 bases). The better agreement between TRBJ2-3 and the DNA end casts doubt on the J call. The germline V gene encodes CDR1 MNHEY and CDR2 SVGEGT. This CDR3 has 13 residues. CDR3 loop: CASSPSGNQPQYF. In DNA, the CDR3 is TGTGCCAGTAGTCCCTCGGGAAATCAGCCCCAGTATTTT.

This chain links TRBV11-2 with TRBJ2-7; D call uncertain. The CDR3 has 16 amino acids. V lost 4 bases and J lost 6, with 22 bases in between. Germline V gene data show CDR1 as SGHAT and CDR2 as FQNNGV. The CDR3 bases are TGTGCCAGCAGCTACGGCGGAAGGACCCCTGGAAGCGAGCAGTACTTC. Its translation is CASSYGGRTPGSEQYF.

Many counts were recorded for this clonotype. The CDR3 is CASRGAGPLHF. DNA for the CDR3: TGTGCCAGCAGGGGCGCTGGGCCCCTCCACTTT. This sequence joins TRBV6-5 and TRBJ1-6, with no clear D. Germline-derived CDR1 and CDR2 are MNHEY and SVGAGI. Trimming cost V 6 bases and J 13 bases, with 10 bases left between them. The CDR3 is 11 amino acids.

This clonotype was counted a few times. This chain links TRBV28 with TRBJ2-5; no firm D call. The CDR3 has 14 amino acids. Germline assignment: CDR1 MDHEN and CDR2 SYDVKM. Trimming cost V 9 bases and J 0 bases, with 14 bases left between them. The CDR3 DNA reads TGTGCCAGGATCGTACTACCGAACCAAGAGACCCAGTACTTC. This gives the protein CARIVLPNQETQYF.

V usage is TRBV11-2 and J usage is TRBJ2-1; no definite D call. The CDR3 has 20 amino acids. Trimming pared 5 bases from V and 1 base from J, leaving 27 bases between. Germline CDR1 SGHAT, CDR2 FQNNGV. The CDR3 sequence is CASSHPSTVRVQRSYNEQFF. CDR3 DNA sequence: TGTGCCAGCAGCCACCCCTCCACCGTCCGTGTCCAGAGGTCCTACAATGAGCAGTTCTTC. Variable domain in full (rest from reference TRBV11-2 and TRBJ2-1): EAGVAQSPRYKIIEKRQSVAFWCNPISGHATLYWYQQILGQGPKLLIQFQNNGVVDDSQLPKDRFSAERLKGVDSTLKIQPAKLEDSAVYLCASSHPSTVRVQRSYNEQFFGPGTRLTVL.

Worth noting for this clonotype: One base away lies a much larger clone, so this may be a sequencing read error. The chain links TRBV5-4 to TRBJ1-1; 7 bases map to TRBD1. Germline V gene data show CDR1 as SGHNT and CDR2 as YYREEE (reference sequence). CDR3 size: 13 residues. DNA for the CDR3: TGTGCCAGCAGCGTGACAGGGAACACTGAAGTTTTCTTT. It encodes CASSVTGNTEVFF.

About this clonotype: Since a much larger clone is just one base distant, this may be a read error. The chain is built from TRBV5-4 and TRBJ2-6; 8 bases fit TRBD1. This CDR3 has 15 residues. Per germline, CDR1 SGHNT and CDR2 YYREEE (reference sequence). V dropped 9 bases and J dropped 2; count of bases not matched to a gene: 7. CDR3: CANRMDRAGANVLTF. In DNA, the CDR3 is TGTGCCAACAGAATGGACAGGGCTGGGGCCAACGTCCTGACTTTC.

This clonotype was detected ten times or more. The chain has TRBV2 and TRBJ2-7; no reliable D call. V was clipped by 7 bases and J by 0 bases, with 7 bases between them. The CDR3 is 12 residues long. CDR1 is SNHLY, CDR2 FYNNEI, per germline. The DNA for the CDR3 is TGTGCCAGCATTTTAAGCTCCTACGAGCAGTACTTC. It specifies CASILSSYEQYF.

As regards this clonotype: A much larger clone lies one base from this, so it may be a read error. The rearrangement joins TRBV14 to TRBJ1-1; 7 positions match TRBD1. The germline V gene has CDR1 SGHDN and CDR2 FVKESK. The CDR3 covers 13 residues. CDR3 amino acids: CATSGQQNTEAYF. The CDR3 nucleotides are TGTGCCACCTCGGGACAGCAGAACACTGAAGCTTACTTT. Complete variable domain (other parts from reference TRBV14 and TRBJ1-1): EAGVTQFPSHSVIEKGQTVTLRCDPISGHDNLYWYRRVMGKEIKFLLHFVKESKQDESGMPNNRFLAERTGGTYSTLKVQPAELEDSGVYFCATSGQQNTEAYFGQGTRLTVV.

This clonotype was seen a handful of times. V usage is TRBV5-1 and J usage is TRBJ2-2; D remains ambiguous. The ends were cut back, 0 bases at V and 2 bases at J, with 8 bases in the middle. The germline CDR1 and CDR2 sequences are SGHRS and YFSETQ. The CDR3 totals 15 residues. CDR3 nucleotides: TGCGCCAGCAGCTTGGGAAAGGTTAACACCGGGGAGCTGTTTTTT. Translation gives CASSLGKVNTGELFF.

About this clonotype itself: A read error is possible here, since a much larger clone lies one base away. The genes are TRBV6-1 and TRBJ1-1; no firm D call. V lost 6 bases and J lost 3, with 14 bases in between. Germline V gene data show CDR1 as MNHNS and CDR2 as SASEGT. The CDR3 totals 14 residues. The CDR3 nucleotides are TGTGCCAGCAGCCCTCCATATGGGGACACTGAAGCTTTCTTT. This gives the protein CASSPPYGDTEAFF.

The CDR3 protein is CASRLGLALDDEQFF. The CDR3 DNA is TGTGCCAGCAGGCTAGGGCTAGCGCTCGACGATGAGCAGTTCTTC. The gene calls are TRBV11-2 and TRBJ2-1, with a possible D match to TRBD2 (6 bases). The CDR3 totals 15 residues. The ends were cut back, 6 bases at V and 8 bases at J, with 20 bases in the middle. Germline V gives CDR1 SGHAT, CDR2 FQNNGV.

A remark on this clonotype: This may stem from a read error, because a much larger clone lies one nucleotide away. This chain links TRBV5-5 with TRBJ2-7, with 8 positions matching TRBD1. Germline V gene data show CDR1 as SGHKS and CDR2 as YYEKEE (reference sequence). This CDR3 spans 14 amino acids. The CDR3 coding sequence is TGTGCCAGCAGGTTGGACAGGGTGGACTACGAGCAGTACTTC. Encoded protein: CASRLDRVDYEQYF.

CDR3 protein: CASRPGGDTGELFF. The CDR3 coding sequence is TGCGCCAGCAGACCAGGGGGAGACACCGGGGAGCTGTTTTTT. The chain has TRBV5-1 and TRBJ2-2, with 7 nucleotides matching TRBD1. In germline, CDR1 is SGHRS, CDR2 YFSETQ. There are 14 residues in the CDR3. V was pared by 5 bases and J by 3 bases, with 4 bases of the junction left unmatched.

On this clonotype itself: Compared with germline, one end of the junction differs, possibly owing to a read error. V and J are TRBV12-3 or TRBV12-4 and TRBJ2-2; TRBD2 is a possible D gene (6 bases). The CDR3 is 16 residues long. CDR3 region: CASSSIGVGNTRELSF. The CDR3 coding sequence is TGTGCCAGCAGTTCGATCGGAGTAGGGAACACCCGGGAGCTGTCTTTT.

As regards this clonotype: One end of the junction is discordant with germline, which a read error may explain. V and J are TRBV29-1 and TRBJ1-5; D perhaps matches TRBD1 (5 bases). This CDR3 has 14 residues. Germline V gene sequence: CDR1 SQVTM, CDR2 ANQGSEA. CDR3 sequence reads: CSVAETDINQPQHF. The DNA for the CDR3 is TGCAGTGTTGCCGAGACAGATATCAATCAGCCCCAGCATTTT.